Presented here are 32 T cell receptor beta chains from one specimen sequenced in a study of OX40 agonist ivuxolimab in advanced cancers. The receptor library was made with the immunoSEQ multiplex PCR assay. Entries here come from immuneACCESS through TCRdb and include only in-frame sequences with V and J called. Some clones fail to appear in such tables; in the studies checked, an unresolved V gene covers under half of the shortfall, and the cause of the remainder is unknown. The sample table contains about 84,000 clones; only one count was recorded for 85% to 90% of them. Of the sample, around 0.19% falls within the top ten clones. This specimen was CD4+ or CD8+ T cells sorted from blood, taken in a trial of the OX40 agonist ivuxolimab. These TCRs come from an adult with an advanced solid tumor such as melanoma, head and neck, liver or kidney cancer.

V gene TRBV7-2 combines with J gene TRBJ1-5, with TRBD1 matching over 8 bases. V shed 5 bases and J 5 bases; nucleotides not matched to a gene: 11. The germline V gene has CDR1 SGHTA and CDR2 FQGNSA. The CDR3 runs 16 residues. Here the CDR3 DNA reads TGTGCCAGCAGCACATGGCGCCGACAGGGGCATCAGCCCCAGCATTTT. This gives the protein CASSTWRRQGHQPQHF.

V is TRBV7-3 and J is TRBJ2-3; D is uncertain. Deletions cut 3 bases from V and 4 bases from J, with 11 bases between. The CDR3 totals 14 residues. Germline V gives CDR1 SGHTA, CDR2 FQGTGA. The CDR3 spells CASSFRSRADTQYF. The CDR3, as DNA: TGTGCCAGCAGCTTTCGGTCCCGCGCAGATACGCAGTATTTT.

The table lists this clone with a count of one. This sequence joins TRBV19 and TRBJ2-2, with D maybe TRBD2 (5 bases). CDR1 and CDR2 (germline): LNHDA, SQIVND (reference sequence). V was cut by 8 bases and J by 1 base, with 14 bases left in between. The CDR3 loop spans 15 amino acids. CDR3 protein: CASSPAELNTGELFF. The CDR3 coding sequence is TGTGCCAGTTCCCCAGCGGAGCTGAACACCGGGGAGCTGTTTTTT.

The genes are TRBV25-1 and TRBJ2-1; unclear D gene. V shed 3 bases and J shed 8 bases, with 20 bases lying between them. The CDR3 has 16 amino acids. Germline loops: CDR1 MGHDK, CDR2 SYGVNS. CDR3 bases: TGTGCCAGCAGTGAGCATAACAAAGGACCGGCGGATGAGCAGTTCTTC. It yields the protein CASSEHNKGPADEQFF.

The rearrangement links TRBV18 to TRBJ2-7; TRBD1 matches 10 bases. V was clipped by 3 bases and J by 3 bases; unmatched bases: 2. This CDR3 is 14 amino acids long. Germline V gives CDR1 KGHSH, CDR2 LQKENI. The CDR3 DNA reads TGTGCCAGCTCACCGGACAGGGGGGGCTACGAGCAGTACGTC. It translates to CASSPDRGGYEQYV.

The chain carries TRBV18 and TRBJ2-1, with 8 bases lining up with TRBD1. Germline CDR1 is KGHSH and CDR2 is LQKENI. The CDR3 spans 16 residues. V gave up 6 bases and J gave up 3 bases; unmatched junction bases: 10. The CDR3 nucleotides read TGTGCCAGCTCGGTAACCGGGACAGGAGGCTACAATGAGCAGTTCTTC. Translated: CASSVTGTGGYNEQFF.

This clone was observed a single time. The V gene is TRBV5-4, the J gene TRBJ1-2; 7 nucleotides match TRBD1. Trimming cost V 5 bases and J 5 bases; bases outside gene matches: 12. Germline V lookup: CDR1 SGHNT, CDR2 YYREEE (reference sequence). CDR3 length equals 15 residues. The CDR3, as DNA: TGTGCCAGCAGTCCGGAGGGGGCCAAGGGGTATGGCTACACCTTC. Protein: CASSPEGAKGYGYTF. The full variable domain, with the rest looked up from reference TRBV5-4 and TRBJ1-2, is ETGVTQSPTHLIKTRGQQVTLRCSSQSGHNTVSWYQQALGQGPQFIFQYYREEENGRGNFPPRFSGLQFPNYSSELNVNALELDDSALYLCASSPEGAKGYGYTFGSGTRLTVV.

The chain is built from TRBV5-4 and TRBJ2-2; 7 nucleotides match TRBD1. CDR3 size: 16 residues. Germline CDR1 is SGHNT and CDR2 is YYREEE (reference sequence). Trimming at V came to 3 bases and at J to 5 bases, leaving 10 bases not matched to a gene. CDR3 protein: CASSYAGTARTGELFF. CDR3 DNA sequence: TGTGCCAGCAGCTACGCCGGGACAGCGCGAACCGGGGAGCTGTTTTTT.

This chain links TRBV4-1 with TRBJ1-5, with D maybe TRBD1 (6 bases). Between the trimmed V and J ends, which lost 5 bases and 3 bases, there was a span of 11 bases. CDR1 is MGHRA and CDR2 is YSYEKL in the germline V gene. The CDR3 spans 14 residues. CDR3 in amino acids: CASSARTVNQPQHF. CDR3 coding DNA: TGCGCCAGCAGCGCCCGGACAGTCAATCAGCCCCAGCATTTT.

CDR3: CASSLGDRDTEAFF. DNA for the CDR3: TGCGCCAGCAGCTTGGGTGACAGGGACACTGAAGCTTTCTTT. The chain couples TRBV5-1 to TRBJ1-1; 7 bases map to TRBD1. The CDR3 runs 14 residues. The junction had 2 bases not matched to a gene; V was cut back by 0 bases and J by 3 bases. CDR1 is SGHRS and CDR2 is YFSETQ in the germline V gene. The variable domain in full, with the rest retrieved from reference TRBV5-1 and TRBJ1-1, is KAGVTQTPRYLIKTRGQQVTLSCSPISGHRSVSWYQQTPGQGLQFLFEYFSETQRNKGNFPGRFSGRQFSNSRSEMNVSTLELGDSALYLCASSLGDRDTEAFFGQGTRLTVV.

The chain is built from TRBV28 and TRBJ2-7, with 7 bases that match TRBD1. The V gene's germline CDR1 is MDHEN and CDR2 SYDVKM. This CDR3 contains 13 residues. Unmatched junction bases numbered 3, after V lost 4 bases and J lost 3 bases. This CDR3 reads CASSSGQHYEQYF. CDR3 sequence (DNA): TGTGCCAGCAGTTCGGGACAGCACTACGAGCAGTACTTC.

The chain links TRBV28 to TRBJ2-5; 8 nucleotides agree with TRBD1. Trimming cost V 4 bases and J 2 bases; bases outside gene matches: 3. The germline CDR1 and CDR2 sequences are MDHEN and SYDVKM. The CDR3 contains 14 residues. As DNA, the CDR3 is TGTGCCAGCAGTTCCCGGGACAGGCAAGAGACCCAGTACTTC. Amino acids: CASSSRDRQETQYF.

The gene calls are TRBV7-3 and TRBJ2-2; tentatively, D is TRBD2 (6 bases). Per the germline V gene, CDR1 is SGHTA and CDR2 is FQGTGA. The length of the CDR3 is 15 residues. V was clipped by 6 bases and J by 1 base, with 12 bases between them. CDR3 nucleotides: TGTGCCAGCAGTCCATTCGGGGGGAACACCGGGGAGCTGTTTTTT. Residues: CASSPFGGNTGELFF.

The chain couples TRBV5-1 to TRBJ1-2; 9 nucleotides match TRBD1. The germline gives CDR1 SGHRS, CDR2 YFSETQ. The CDR3 loop spans 16 amino acids. With V trimmed by 0 bases and J by 4 bases, 7 bases remained unmatched. Here the CDR3 reads CASSLGQGDSLYGYTF. The CDR3 DNA follows: TGCGCCAGCAGCTTGGGACAGGGGGACAGTCTCTATGGCTACACCTTC.

The gene calls are TRBV5-6 and TRBJ1-5; tentatively, D is TRBD1 (5 bases). V was trimmed by 1 base and J by 5 bases, leaving 16 bases between them. This CDR3 region has 16 residues. The germline gives CDR1 SGHDT, CDR2 YYEEEE. This CDR3 reads CASSLSLGRGHQPQHF. CDR3 in DNA: TGTGCCAGCAGCTTGAGTTTAGGTCGGGGACATCAGCCCCAGCATTTT.

This sequence joins TRBV19 and TRBJ1-3, with D unresolved. The CDR3 is 16 residues long. Germline loops: CDR1 LNHDA, CDR2 SQIVND (reference sequence). Trimming cost V 3 bases and J 4 bases, with 16 bases left between them. The CDR3 sequence is CASSIRPASIGNTIYF. The CDR3 DNA reads as TGTGCCAGTAGTATCCGACCTGCATCAATAGGAAACACCATATATTTT. The variable domain in full, with the rest retrieved from reference TRBV19 and TRBJ1-3, is DGGITQSPKYLFRKEGQNVTLSCEQNLNHDAMYWYRQDPGQGLRLIYYSQIVNDFQKGDIAEGYSVSREKKESFPLTVTSAQKNPTAFYLCASSIRPASIGNTIYFGEGSWLTVV.

The J gene is TRBJ1-2, the V gene TRBV4-1, with D maybe TRBD1 (5 bases). Trimming pared 0 bases from V and 4 bases from J, leaving 15 bases between. The CDR3 length is 16 residues. Germline-derived CDR1 and CDR2 are MGHRA and YSYEKL. The CDR3 protein is CASSQDSRGRVYGYTF. The CDR3 region has the DNA TGCGCCAGCAGCCAAGATTCGCGGGGCCGGGTCTATGGCTACACCTTC.

The V call is TRBV11-3, the J call TRBJ2-5; weak D call: TRBD1 (6 bases). The CDR3 runs to 15 residues. V was trimmed by 1 base and J by 2 bases, leaving 11 bases between them. CDR1 is SGHNT, CDR2 YENEEA, per germline. CDR3 in amino acids: CASSLGRGTQETQYF. As DNA, the CDR3 is TGTGCCAGCAGCTTAGGCAGGGGTACTCAAGAGACCCAGTACTTC.

The chain is built from TRBV2 and TRBJ2-3, with unresolved D. This CDR3 region has 13 residues. From germline, CDR1 is SNHLY and CDR2 FYNNEI. V gave up 4 bases and J gave up 2 bases, with 7 bases separating them. CDR3 sequence (DNA): TGTGCCAGCAGTGCACAGTACACAGATACGCAGTATTTT. This translates into CASSAQYTDTQYF.

This clone occurred once. V and J are TRBV29-1 and TRBJ2-7, with D unclear. V lost 6 bases and J lost 4, with 10 bases in between. The germline gives CDR1 SQVTM, CDR2 ANQGSEA. This CDR3 contains 11 residues. As DNA, the CDR3 is TGCAGCGTCCGATGGGGTTACGAGCAGTACTTC. Its translation is CSVRWGYEQYF.

The J gene is TRBJ1-2, the V gene TRBV9; D remains unclear. Germline V lookup: CDR1 SGDLS, CDR2 YYNGEE. Trimming took 0 bases from V and 2 from J, leaving 5 bases between them. CDR3 length: 13 amino acids. As DNA, the CDR3 is TGTGCCAGCAGCGTAGACGGCAACTATGGCTACACCTTC. It specifies CASSVDGNYGYTF.

This clone was seen just once. The rearrangement joins TRBV6-5 to TRBJ2-3; a weak D match, TRBD1 (5 bases). With 6 bases removed from V and 4 bases from J, the gap between germline ends came to 17 bases. The CDR3 runs 15 residues. Germline V CDR1 and CDR2: MNHEY, SVGAGI. The CDR3 DNA reads TGTGCCAGCAGACCCAGGACATCTCTGGCAGATACGCAGTATTTT. Protein: CASRPRTSLADTQYF.

V is TRBV7-3 and J is TRBJ2-7, with D tentatively TRBD1 (5 bases). The V end was cut by 8 bases, the J end by 0 bases, with 17 bases between. Looked up from germline, CDR1 is SGHTA and CDR2 is FQGTGA. CDR3 size: 15 residues. In DNA, the CDR3 is TGTGCCAGCCCTAACGGTGGGGCTCGCTCCTACGAGCAGTACTTC. It codes for CASPNGGARSYEQYF.

This chain uses TRBV7-9 with TRBJ1-2; TRBD1 matches 7 bases. The germline V gene has CDR1 SEHNR and CDR2 FQNEAQ (reference sequence). J was trimmed by 8 bases and V by 5 bases; bases with no gene match: 14. This CDR3 contains 15 residues. The CDR3 sequence: CASSTGFGTADGYTF. For the CDR3, the DNA is TGTGCCAGCAGCACCGGATTTGGGACAGCGGACGGCTACACCTTC.

V is TRBV2 and J is TRBJ2-1; no clear D gene. CDR3 size: 12 residues. The V end was cut by 7 bases, the J end by 3 bases, with 7 bases between. The germline gives CDR1 SNHLY, CDR2 FYNNEI. CDR3 region: CASKGGYNEQFF. CDR3 nucleotide sequence: TGTGCCAGCAAAGGCGGCTACAATGAGCAGTTCTTC.

This clone appeared once. This chain joins TRBV7-9 and TRBJ1-4; no firm D call. CDR1 and CDR2 (germline): SEHNR, FQNEAQ (reference sequence). The ends were cut back, 1 base at V and 5 bases at J, with 5 bases in the middle. The CDR3 length is 13 residues. The CDR3, as DNA: TGTGCCAGCAGCTTAGGGCCCAATGAAAAACTGTTTTTT. This codes for CASSLGPNEKLFF.

This chain joins TRBV9 and TRBJ2-3; 8 bases are shared with TRBD2. The V and J ends lost 0 bases and 4 bases, in that order; junction bases with no gene match: 7. The germline V gene has CDR1 SGDLS and CDR2 YYNGEE. CDR3 length: 16 amino acids. The CDR3 sequence: CASSVGSGNLPDTQYF. For the CDR3, the DNA is TGTGCCAGCAGCGTAGGTAGCGGGAATCTTCCAGATACGCAGTATTTT.

This chain joins TRBV2 and TRBJ2-3; 7 bases match TRBD1. With V trimmed by 9 bases and J by 2 bases, 11 bases remained unmatched. Germline CDR1 SNHLY, CDR2 FYNNEI. The CDR3 consists of 15 residues. CDR3 DNA: TGTGCCAGTAGGCTAACGGGACAGCACACAGATACGCAGTATTTT. As protein: CASRLTGQHTDTQYF.

J is TRBJ2-3 and V is TRBV5-1, with D perhaps given as TRBD1 or TRBD2 (5 bases each). The CDR3 has 15 amino acids. Trimming cost V 5 bases and J 5 bases, with 18 bases left between them. The germline gives CDR1 SGHRS, CDR2 YFSETQ. The DNA of the CDR3 is TGCGCCAGCAGAGGGGACGAGAGATTAGGAGATACGCAGTATTTT. Its translation is CASRGDERLGDTQYF.

The J gene is TRBJ2-7, the V gene TRBV6-6, with D tentatively TRBD2 (5 bases). Germline loops: CDR1 MNHNY, CDR2 SVGAGI (reference sequence). Trimming took off 6 bases at V and 0 bases at J, with 6 bases between the two ends. This CDR3 comprises 12 residues. CDR3 residues: CASRGSSYEQYV. The DNA of the CDR3 is TGTGCCAGCAGGGGGAGCTCCTACGAGCAGTACGTC.

The V and J genes are TRBV5-4 and TRBJ1-2; the D is unclear. The CDR3 runs 14 residues. With 0 bases removed from V and 2 bases from J, the gap between germline ends came to 8 bases. Germline lookup yields CDR1 SGHNT and CDR2 YYREEE (reference sequence). CDR3: CASSLGAGNYGYTF. The CDR3, as DNA: TGTGCCAGCAGCTTGGGGGCAGGCAACTATGGCTACACCTTC.

The chain carries TRBV6-6 and TRBJ1-6, with a possible D match to TRBD1 (5 bases). V was shortened by 7 bases and J by 10 bases, with 17 bases between the two germline ends. The CDR3 length is 14 residues. Germline CDR1 MNHNY, CDR2 SVGAGI (reference sequence). CDR3: CASTTQSRGSPLHF. CDR3 coding DNA: TGTGCCAGCACTACACAGAGTAGGGGCTCACCCCTCCACTTT.